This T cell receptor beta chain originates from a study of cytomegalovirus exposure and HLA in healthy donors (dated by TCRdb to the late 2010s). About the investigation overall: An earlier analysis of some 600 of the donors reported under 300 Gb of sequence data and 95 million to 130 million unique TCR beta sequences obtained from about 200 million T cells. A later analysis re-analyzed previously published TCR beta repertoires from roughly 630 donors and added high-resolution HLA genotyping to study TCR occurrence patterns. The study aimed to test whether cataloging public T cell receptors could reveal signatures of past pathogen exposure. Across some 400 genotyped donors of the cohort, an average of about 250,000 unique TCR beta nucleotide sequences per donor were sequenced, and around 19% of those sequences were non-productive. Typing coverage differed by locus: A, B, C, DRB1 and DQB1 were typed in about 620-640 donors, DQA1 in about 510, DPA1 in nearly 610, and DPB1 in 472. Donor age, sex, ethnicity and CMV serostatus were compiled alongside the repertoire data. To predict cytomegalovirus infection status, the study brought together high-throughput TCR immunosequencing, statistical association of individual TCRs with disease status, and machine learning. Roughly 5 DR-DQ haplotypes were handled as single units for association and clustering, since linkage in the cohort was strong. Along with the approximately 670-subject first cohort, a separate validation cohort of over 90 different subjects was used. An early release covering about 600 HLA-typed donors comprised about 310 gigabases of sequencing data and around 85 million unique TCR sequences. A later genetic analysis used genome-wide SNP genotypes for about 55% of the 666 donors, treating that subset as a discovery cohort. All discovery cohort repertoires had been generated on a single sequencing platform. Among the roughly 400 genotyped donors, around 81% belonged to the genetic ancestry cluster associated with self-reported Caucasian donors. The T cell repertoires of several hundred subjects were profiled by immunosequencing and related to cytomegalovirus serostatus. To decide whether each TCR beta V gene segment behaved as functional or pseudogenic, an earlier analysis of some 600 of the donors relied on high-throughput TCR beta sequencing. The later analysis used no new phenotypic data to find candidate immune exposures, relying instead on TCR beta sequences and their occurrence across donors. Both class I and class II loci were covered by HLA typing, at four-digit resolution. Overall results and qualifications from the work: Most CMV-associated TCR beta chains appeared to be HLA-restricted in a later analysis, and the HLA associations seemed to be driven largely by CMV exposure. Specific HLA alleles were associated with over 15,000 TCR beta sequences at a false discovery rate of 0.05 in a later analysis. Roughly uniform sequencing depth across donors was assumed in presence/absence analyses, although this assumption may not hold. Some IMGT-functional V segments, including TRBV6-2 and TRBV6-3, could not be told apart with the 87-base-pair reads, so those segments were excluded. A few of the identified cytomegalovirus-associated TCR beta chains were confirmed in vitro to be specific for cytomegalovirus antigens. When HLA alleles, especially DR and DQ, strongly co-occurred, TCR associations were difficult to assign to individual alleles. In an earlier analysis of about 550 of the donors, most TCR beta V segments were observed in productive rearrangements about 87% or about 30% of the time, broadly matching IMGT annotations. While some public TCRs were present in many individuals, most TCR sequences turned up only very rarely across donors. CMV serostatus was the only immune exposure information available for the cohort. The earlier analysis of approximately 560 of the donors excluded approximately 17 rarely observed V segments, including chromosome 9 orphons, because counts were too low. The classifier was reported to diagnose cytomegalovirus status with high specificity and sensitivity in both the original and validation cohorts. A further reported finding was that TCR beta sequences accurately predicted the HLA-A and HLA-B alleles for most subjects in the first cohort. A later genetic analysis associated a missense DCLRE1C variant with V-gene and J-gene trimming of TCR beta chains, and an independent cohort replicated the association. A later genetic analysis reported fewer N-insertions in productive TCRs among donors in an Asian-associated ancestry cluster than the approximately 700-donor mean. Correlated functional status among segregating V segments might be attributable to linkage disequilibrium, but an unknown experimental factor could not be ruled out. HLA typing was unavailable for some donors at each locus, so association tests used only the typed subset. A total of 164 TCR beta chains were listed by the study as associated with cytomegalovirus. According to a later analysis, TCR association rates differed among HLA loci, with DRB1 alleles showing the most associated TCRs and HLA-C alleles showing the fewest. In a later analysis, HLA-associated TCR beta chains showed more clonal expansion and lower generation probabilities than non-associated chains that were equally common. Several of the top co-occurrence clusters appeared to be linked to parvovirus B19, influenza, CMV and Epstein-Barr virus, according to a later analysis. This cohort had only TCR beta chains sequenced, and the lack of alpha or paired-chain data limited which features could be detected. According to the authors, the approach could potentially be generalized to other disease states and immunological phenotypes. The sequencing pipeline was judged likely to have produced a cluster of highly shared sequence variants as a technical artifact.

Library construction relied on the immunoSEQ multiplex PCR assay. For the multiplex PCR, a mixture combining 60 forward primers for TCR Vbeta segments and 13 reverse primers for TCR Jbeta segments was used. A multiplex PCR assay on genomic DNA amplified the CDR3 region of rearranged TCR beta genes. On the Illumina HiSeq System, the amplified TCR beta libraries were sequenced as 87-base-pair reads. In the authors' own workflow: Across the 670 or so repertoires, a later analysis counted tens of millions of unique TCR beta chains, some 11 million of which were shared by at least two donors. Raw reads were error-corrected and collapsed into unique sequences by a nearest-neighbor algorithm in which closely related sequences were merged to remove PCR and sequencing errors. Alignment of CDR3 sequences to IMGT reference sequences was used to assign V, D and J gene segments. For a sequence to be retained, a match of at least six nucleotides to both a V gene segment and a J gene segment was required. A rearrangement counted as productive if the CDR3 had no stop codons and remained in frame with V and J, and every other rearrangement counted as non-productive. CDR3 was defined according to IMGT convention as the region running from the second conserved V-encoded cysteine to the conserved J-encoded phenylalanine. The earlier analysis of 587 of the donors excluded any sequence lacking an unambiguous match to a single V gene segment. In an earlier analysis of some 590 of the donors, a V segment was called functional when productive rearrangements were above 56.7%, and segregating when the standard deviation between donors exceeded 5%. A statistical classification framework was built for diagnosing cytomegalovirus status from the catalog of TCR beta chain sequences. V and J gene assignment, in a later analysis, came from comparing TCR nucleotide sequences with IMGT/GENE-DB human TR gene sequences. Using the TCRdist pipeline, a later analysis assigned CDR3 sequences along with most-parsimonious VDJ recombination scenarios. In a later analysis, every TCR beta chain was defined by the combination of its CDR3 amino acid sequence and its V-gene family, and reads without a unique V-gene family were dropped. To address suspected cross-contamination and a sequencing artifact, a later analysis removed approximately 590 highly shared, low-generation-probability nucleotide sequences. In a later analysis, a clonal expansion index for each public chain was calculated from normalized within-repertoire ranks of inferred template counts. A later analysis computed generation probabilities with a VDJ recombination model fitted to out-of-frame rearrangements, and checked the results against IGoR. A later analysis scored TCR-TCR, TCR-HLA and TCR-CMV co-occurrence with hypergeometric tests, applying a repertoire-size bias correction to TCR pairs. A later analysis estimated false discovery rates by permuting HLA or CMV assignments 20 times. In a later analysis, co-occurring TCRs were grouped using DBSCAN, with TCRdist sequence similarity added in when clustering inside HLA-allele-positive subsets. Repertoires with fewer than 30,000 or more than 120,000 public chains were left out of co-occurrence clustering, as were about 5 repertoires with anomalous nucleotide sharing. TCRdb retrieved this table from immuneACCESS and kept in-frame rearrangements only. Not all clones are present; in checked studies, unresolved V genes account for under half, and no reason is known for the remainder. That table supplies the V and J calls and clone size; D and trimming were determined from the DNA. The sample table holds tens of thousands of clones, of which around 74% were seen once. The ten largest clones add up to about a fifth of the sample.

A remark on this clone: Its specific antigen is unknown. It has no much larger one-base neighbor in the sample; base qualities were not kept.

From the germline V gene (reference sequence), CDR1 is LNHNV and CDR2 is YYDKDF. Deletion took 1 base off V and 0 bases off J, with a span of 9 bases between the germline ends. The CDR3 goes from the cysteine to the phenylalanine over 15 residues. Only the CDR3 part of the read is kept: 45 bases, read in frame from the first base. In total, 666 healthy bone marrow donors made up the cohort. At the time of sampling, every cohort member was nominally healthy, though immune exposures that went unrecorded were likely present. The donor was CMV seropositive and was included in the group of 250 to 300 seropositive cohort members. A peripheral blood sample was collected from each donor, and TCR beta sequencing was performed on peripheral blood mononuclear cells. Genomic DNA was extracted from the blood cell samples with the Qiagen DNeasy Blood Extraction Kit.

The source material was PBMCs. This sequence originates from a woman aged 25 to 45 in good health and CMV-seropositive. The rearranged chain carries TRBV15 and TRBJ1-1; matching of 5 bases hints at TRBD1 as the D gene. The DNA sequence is TGTGCCACCAGCAGAGGGGGGGGGATGAACACTGAAGCTTTCTTT. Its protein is CATSRGGGMNTEAFF.